This entry describes one TCR beta chain. From its re-call of the 5' RACE reads, TCRdb lists each CDR3 protein once, without DNA. The listing records roughly 450,000 distinct CDR3 sequences. The germline V gene has CDR1 SGHNT and CDR2 YENEEA. This CDR3 region has 17 residues. This sample is part of a study of T cells expressing NK-cell markers. This receptor was taken from a woman aged 45-59 years in good health. The chain uses TRBV11-3 and TRBJ2-5; TCRdb lists TRBD2, though no DNA is available to test this call. The specimen was blood T cells: a sorted CD56 or NKG2C T cell subset, CD4+ or CD8+ T cells, or bulk PBMC T cells (not recorded which). The CDR3 is CASSRRTSGMRGETQYF.